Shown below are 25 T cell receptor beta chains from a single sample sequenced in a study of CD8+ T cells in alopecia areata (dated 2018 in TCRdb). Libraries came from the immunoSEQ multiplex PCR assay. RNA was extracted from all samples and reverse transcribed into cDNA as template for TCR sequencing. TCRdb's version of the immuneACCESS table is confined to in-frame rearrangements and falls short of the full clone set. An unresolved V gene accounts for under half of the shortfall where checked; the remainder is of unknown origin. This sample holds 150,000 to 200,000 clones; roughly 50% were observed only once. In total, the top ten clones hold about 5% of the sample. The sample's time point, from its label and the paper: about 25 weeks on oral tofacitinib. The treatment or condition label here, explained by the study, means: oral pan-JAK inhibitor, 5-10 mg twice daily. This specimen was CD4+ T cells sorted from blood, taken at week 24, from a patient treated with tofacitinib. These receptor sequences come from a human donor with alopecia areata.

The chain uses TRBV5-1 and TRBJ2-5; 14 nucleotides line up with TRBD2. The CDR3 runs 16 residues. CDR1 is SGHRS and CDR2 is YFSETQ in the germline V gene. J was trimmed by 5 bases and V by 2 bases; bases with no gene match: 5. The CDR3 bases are TGCGCCAGCAGCTTTGGGACTAGCGGGAGCGTGGAGACCCAGTACTTC. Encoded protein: CASSFGTSGSVETQYF. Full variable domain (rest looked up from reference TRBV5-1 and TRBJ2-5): KAGVTQTPRYLIKTRGQQVTLSCSPISGHRSVSWYQQTPGQGLQFLFEYFSETQRNKGNFPGRFSGRQFSNSRSEMNVSTLELGDSALYLCASSFGTSGSVETQYFGPGTRLLVL.

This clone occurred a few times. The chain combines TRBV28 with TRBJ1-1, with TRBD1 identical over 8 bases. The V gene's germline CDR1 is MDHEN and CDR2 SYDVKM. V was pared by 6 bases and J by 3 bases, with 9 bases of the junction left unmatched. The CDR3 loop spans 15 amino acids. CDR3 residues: CASSTTGVDDTEAFF. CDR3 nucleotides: TGTGCCAGCAGCACGACAGGGGTTGATGACACTGAAGCTTTCTTT.

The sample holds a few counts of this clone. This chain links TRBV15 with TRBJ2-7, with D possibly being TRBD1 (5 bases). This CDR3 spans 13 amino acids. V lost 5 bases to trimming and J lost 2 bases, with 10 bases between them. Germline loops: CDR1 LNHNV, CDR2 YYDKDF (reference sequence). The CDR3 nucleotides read TGTGCCACCAGCCGTACAGGACCCTACGAGCAGTACTTC. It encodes CATSRTGPYEQYF.

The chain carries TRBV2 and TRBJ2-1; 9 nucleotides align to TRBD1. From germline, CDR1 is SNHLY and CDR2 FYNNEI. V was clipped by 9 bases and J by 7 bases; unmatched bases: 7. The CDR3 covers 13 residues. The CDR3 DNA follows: TGTGCCAGGACACTCGGACAGGGGAATGAGCAGTTCTTC. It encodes CARTLGQGNEQFF. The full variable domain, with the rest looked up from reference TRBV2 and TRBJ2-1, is EPEVTQTPSHQVTQMGQEVILRCVPISNHLYFYWYRQILGQKVEFLVSFYNNEISEKSEIFDDQFSVERPDGSNFTLKIRSTKLEDSAMYFCARTLGQGNEQFFGPGTRLTVL.

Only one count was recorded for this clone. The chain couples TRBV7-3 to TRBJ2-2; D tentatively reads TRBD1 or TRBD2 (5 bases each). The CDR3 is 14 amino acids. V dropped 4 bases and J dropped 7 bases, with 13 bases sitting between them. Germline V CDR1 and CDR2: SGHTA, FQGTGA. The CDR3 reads CASSWGPEVGELFF. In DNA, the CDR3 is TGTGCCAGCAGCTGGGGCCCGGAGGTCGGGGAGCTGTTTTTT.

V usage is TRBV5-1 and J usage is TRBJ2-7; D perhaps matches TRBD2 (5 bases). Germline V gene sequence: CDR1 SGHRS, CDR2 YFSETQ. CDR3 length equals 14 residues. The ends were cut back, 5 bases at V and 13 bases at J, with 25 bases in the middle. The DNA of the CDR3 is TGCGCCAGCAGGCCGGGGTCGACCCGATCGGTTGAATACTTC. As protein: CASRPGSTRSVEYF.

This chain's CDR3 is CASSFPGGFTYEQYF. CDR3 nucleotides: TGTGCCAGCAGTTTTCCGGGGGGTTTTACCTACGAGCAGTACTTC. This chain uses TRBV28 with TRBJ2-7, with 7 bases aligning to TRBD2. Per the germline V gene, CDR1 is MDHEN and CDR2 is SYDVKM. With 3 bases clipped from V and 2 bases from J, the junction kept 7 bases outside the gene matches. The CDR3 consists of 15 residues.

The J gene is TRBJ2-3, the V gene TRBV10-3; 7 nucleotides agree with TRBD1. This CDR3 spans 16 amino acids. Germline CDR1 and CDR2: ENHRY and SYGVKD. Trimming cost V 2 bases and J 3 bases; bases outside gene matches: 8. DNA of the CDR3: TGTGCCATCAGTGAGGTCCCGGGACAGATAACAGATACGCAGTATTTT. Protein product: CAISEVPGQITDTQYF.

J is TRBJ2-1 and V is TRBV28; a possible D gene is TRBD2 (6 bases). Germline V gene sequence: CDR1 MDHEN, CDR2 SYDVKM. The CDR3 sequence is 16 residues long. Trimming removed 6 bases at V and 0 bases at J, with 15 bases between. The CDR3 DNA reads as TGTGCCAGCAGGATACGGGACTCCAGCTCCTACAATGAGCAGTTCTTC. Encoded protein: CASRIRDSSSYNEQFF. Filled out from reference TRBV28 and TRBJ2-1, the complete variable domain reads DVKVTQSSRYLVKRTGEKVFLECVQDMDHENMFWYRQDPGLGLRLIYFSYDVKMKEKGDIPEGYSVSREKKERFSLILESASTNQTSMYLCASRIRDSSSYNEQFFGPGTRLTVL.

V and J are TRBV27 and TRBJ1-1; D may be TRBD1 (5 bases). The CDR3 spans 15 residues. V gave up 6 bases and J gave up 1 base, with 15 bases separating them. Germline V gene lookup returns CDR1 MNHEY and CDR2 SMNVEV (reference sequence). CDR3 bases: TGTGCCAGCAGCTACAGAGACGACAGGAACACTGAAGCTTTCTTT. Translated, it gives CASSYRDDRNTEAFF.

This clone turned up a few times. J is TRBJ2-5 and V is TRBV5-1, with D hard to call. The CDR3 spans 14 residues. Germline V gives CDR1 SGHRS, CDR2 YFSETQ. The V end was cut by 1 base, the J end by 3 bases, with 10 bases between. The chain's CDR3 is CASSLSAAEETQYF. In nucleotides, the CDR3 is TGCGCCAGCAGCTTGAGTGCGGCGGAAGAGACCCAGTACTTC.

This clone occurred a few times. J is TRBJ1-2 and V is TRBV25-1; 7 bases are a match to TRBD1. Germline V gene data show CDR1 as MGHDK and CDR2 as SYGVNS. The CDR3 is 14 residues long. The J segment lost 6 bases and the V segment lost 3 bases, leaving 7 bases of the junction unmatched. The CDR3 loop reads CASSEAGRGNGYTF. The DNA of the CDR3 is TGTGCCAGCAGTGAGGCGGGCAGGGGGAATGGCTACACCTTC.

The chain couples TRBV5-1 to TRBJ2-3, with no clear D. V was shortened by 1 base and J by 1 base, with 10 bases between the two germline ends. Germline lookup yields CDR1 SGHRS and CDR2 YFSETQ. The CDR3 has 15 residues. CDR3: CASSLSGFGTDTQYF. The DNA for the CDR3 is TGCGCCAGCAGCTTGTCCGGGTTTGGCACAGATACGCAGTATTTT.

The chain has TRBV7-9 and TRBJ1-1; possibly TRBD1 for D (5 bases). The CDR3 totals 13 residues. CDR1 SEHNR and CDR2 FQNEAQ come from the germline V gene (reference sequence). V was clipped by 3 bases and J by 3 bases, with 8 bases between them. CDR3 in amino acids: CASSFTGDTEAFF. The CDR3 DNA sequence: TGTGCCAGCAGCTTTACGGGGGACACTGAAGCTTTCTTT.

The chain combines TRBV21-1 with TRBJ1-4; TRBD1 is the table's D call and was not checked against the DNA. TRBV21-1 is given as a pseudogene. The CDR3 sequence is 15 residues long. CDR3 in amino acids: CASSKGHRVRAAGPF. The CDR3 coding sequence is TGTGCCAGCAGCAAAGGGCACAGGGTAAGGGCAGCCGGCCCATTT.

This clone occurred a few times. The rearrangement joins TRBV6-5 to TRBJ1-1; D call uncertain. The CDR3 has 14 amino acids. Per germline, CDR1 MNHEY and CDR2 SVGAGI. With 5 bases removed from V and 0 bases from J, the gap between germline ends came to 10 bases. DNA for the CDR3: TGTGCCAGCAGTCCCGGCCGTATGAACACTGAAGCTTTCTTT. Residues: CASSPGRMNTEAFF.

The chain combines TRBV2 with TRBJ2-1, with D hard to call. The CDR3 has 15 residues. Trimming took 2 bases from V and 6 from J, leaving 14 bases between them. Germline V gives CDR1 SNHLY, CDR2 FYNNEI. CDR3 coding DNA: TGTGCCAGCAGTGAATACCCAGGATGGGGCAATGAGCAGTTCTTC. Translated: CASSEYPGWGNEQFF.

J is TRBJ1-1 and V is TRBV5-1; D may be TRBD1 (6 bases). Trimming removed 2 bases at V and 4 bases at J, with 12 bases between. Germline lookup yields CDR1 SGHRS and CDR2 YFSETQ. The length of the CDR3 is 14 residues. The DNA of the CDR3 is TGCGCCAGCAGCTTTTTTGGAGGGGGCACTGAAGCTTTCTTT. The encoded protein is CASSFFGGGTEAFF. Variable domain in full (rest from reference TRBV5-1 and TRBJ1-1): KAGVTQTPRYLIKTRGQQVTLSCSPISGHRSVSWYQQTPGQGLQFLFEYFSETQRNKGNFPGRFSGRQFSNSRSEMNVSTLELGDSALYLCASSFFGGGTEAFFGQGTRLTVV.

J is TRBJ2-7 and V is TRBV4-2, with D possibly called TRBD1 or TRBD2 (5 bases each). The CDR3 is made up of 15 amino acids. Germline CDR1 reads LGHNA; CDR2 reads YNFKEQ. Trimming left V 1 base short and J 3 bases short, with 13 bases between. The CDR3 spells CASSQAGTESYEQYF. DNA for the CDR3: TGTGCCAGCAGCCAAGCTGGGACCGAGAGCTACGAGCAGTACTTC.

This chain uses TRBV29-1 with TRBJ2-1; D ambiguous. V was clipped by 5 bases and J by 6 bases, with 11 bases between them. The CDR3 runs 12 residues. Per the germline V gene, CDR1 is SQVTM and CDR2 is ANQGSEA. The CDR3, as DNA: TGCAGCGTTTTAGTTTGGCGCAATGAGCAGTTCTTC. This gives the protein CSVLVWRNEQFF.

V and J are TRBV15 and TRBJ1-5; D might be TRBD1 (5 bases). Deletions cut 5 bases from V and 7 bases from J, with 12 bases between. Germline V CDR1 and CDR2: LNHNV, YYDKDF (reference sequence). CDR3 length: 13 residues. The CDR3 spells CATSLTVIQPQHF. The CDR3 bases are TGTGCCACCAGCCTGACAGTGATCCAGCCCCAGCATTTT.

The CDR3 spells CASSLWGRADTQYF. In DNA form, the CDR3 reads TGTGCCAGCAGTTTATGGGGGCGGGCAGATACGCAGTATTTT. The rearrangement joins TRBV27 to TRBJ2-3, with a tentative D call TRBD1 (6 bases). The CDR3 contains 14 residues. The germline V and J ends were trimmed by 1 base and 4 bases, with 9 bases remaining between them. Germline assignment: CDR1 MNHEY and CDR2 SMNVEV (reference sequence).

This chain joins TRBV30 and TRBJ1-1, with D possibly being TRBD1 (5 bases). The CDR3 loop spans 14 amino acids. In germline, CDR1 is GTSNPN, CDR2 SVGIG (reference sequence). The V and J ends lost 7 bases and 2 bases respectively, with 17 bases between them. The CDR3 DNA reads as TGTGCCTCTAACCCTAGGGGTTTTAACACTGAAGCTTTCTTT. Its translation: CASNPRGFNTEAFF.

This chain's CDR3 is CASSTSGLGLYEQYF. CDR3 DNA: TGTGCCAGCAGCACCTCCGGACTAGGTCTCTACGAGCAGTACTTC. This chain uses TRBV7-8 with TRBJ2-7, with TRBD2 matching over 7 bases. The CDR3 covers 15 residues. The germline CDR1 and CDR2 sequences are SGHVS and FQNEAQ. The junction had 10 bases not matched to a gene; V was cut back by 5 bases and J by 3 bases.

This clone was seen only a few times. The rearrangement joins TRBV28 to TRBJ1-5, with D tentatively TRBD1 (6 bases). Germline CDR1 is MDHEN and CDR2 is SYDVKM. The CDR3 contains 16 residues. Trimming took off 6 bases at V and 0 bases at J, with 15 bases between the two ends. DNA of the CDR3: TGTGCCAGCAGATCCCCGGTGGGGGCTAGCAATCAGCCCCAGCATTTT. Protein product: CASRSPVGASNQPQHF.